These T cell receptor beta chains were read from a single sample in a study of OX40 agonist ivuxolimab in advanced cancers. The assay was immunoSEQ multiplex PCR, and TCRdb's table has in-frame clones only and misses some. This sample has about 40,000 clones, with more than 70% found just once. Sequencing was performed on CD4+ or CD8+ T cells sorted from blood, taken in a trial of the OX40 agonist ivuxolimab. The source is an adult with an advanced solid tumor such as melanoma, head and neck, liver or kidney cancer. CDR3s include the opening cysteine and the closing phenylalanine or tryptophan. D genes are given only for firm matches. Size values are once, few and many counts, or a class for expanded clones, and some rows have none.

V,size,D,J,DNA,CDR3
TRBV7-9,once,.,TRBJ2-7,TGTGCCAGCAGCTTAGGACGGACATACGACTACGAGCAGTACTTC,CASSLGRTYDYEQYF
TRBV7-7,.,TRBD2,TRBJ2-1,TGTGCTAGCAGCTTAGCGGCTAGCGGGGGGAGCTCCTACAATGAGCAGTTCTTC,CASSLAASGGSSYNEQFF
TRBV7-6,.,.,TRBJ1-2,TGTGCCAGCAGCTTAGCGCAAGGGGCGGATGGCTACACCTTC,CASSLAQGADGYTF
TRBV27,once,TRBD2,TRBJ2-5,TGTGCCAGCAGTCAAGGACTAGCGGGGCTGGGGGAGACCCAGTACTTC,CASSQGLAGLGETQYF
TRBV7-8,.,.,TRBJ1-5,TGTGCCAGCAGCACCAGGGTCGGTCAGCCCCAGCATTTT,CASSTRVGQPQHF
TRBV4-1,medium-sized,.,TRBJ2-3,TGCGCCAGCAGCCAAGAACTCAGAACAGATACGCAGTATTTT,CASSQELRTDTQYF
TRBV5-1,once,TRBD2,TRBJ2-1,TGCGCCAGCAGCTTGGCCTTCGGACTAGCGGGGACCTACAATGAGCAGTTCTTC,CASSLAFGLAGTYNEQFF
TRBV4-1,.,.,TRBJ1-1,TGCGCCAGCAGCCCCGAAGTTACGAACACTGAAGCTTTCTTT,CASSPEVTNTEAFF
TRBV6-5,few,.,TRBJ2-7,TGTGCCAGCAGTCCCGGGCCCGAGCAGTACTTC,CASSPGPEQYF
TRBV19,few,TRBD1,TRBJ2-5,TGTGCCAGTAGTCCGACAGGGGGCGCGAAGACCCAGTACTTC,CASSPTGGAKTQYF
TRBV30,.,TRBD1,TRBJ1-1,TGTGCCTGGAGGTTTAATCCTAACAGGGGGGGCACTGAAGCTTTCTTT,CAWRFNPNRGGTEAFF
TRBV6-6,.,.,TRBJ1-1,TGTGCCAGCAGCCCGGACCGGGGATACACTGAAGCTTTCTTT,CASSPDRGYTEAFF
TRBV27,few,.,TRBJ1-1,TGTGCCAGCAGTTCCCTGTGGTCTGAAGCTTTCTTT,CASSSLWSEAFF
TRBV29-1,.,.,TRBJ2-7,TGCAGCGTTATGGACGGTAACTACGAGCAGTACTTC,CSVMDGNYEQYF
TRBV5-1,.,.,TRBJ2-5,TGCGCCAGCAGCTTGGAATTGCGGCTCCAAGAGACCCAGTACTTC,CASSLELRLQETQYF
TRBV4-1,.,.,TRBJ1-1,TGCGCCAGCAGCCATCAGACAGTATTAATGAACACTGAAGCTTTCTTT,CASSHQTVLMNTEAFF
TRBV19,medium-sized,.,TRBJ1-6,TGTGCCAGTAGCCCCGTTCCGGAGAATTCACCCCTCCACTTT,CASSPVPENSPLHF
TRBV28,.,.,TRBJ1-1,TGTGCCAGCAGTTTCTCGGACACTGAAGCTTTCTTT,CASSFSDTEAFF
TRBV4-1,few,TRBD1,TRBJ1-2,TGCGCCAGCAGCCAAGATGGAGACAGGGCCCCCCGTAGCTATGGCTACACCTTC,CASSQDGDRAPRSYGYTF
TRBV7-7,.,.,TRBJ2-2,TGTGCTAGCAGCTTAGGGTCAGCGAACACCGGGGAGCTGTTTTTT,CASSLGSANTGELFF
TRBV11-3,.,.,TRBJ2-7,TGTGCCAGCAGCTTAGAAGCTGCCGAGCAGTACTTC,CASSLEAAEQYF
TRBV6-5,.,.,TRBJ2-1,TGTGCCAGCTCAGGGAGGCGGGGAAATGAGCAGTTCTTC,CASSGRRGNEQFF
TRBV5-1,.,TRBD1,TRBJ1-1,TGCGCCAGCAGCAGCCTGGGACAGGGGAAGGGTAGCACTGAAGCTTTCTTT,CASSSLGQGKGSTEAFF
TRBV25-1,.,.,TRBJ1-1,TGTGCCAGCAGTGAATATAAGTCGAACACTGAAGCTTTCTTT,CASSEYKSNTEAFF
TRBV5-1,once,TRBD1,TRBJ2-7,TGCGCCAGCAGCTTGAGGTGGACAGGGGGCGACGAGCAGTACTTC,CASSLRWTGGDEQYF
TRBV29-1,.,.,TRBJ2-1,TGCAGCGTTGATAAACCCACTAATGAGGAGCAGTTCTTC,CSVDKPTNEEQFF
TRBV4-2,few,.,TRBJ1-2,TGTGCCAGCAGCCAGAAGGACAGATCTTCGGGCTACACCTTC,CASSQKDRSSGYTF
TRBV5-1,.,.,TRBJ1-1,TGCGCCAGCAGCATCCTACAGGGAGGCACTGAAGCTTTCTTT,CASSILQGGTEAFF
TRBV19,.,TRBD1,TRBJ2-7,TGTGCCAGTAGTGCCGGGGCAGGGGGCTACGAGCAGTACTTC,CASSAGAGGYEQYF
TRBV12-5,.,.,TRBJ2-5,TGTGCTAGTGGTTCCCCACTCCAGGGCCCCCAAGAGACCCAGTACTTC,CASGSPLQGPQETQYF
TRBV7-2,once,.,TRBJ2-3,TGTGCCAGCAGTCGAGGGTCAGATACGCAGTATTTT,CASSRGSDTQYF
TRBV19,.,.,TRBJ1-2,TGTGCCAGTAGTATAGTTACGGGTAATGGCTATGGCTACACCTTC,CASSIVTGNGYGYTF
TRBV19,.,.,TRBJ1-2,TGTGCCAGCCACCAGGGGCCCGGCTACACCTTC,CASHQGPGYTF
TRBV9,.,.,TRBJ2-1,TGTGCCAGCAGGGAAGTTTCCTACAATGAGCAGTTCTTC,CASREVSYNEQFF
TRBV28,.,.,TRBJ2-1,TGTGCCAGCAGTGGGTTGGAGCTCGTCTACAATGAGCAGTTCTTC,CASSGLELVYNEQFF
TRBV5-1,.,.,TRBJ2-7,TGCGCCAGCAGCTCGGACTACCACTCCTACGAGCAGTACTTC,CASSSDYHSYEQYF
TRBV9,.,.,TRBJ2-3,TGTGCCAGCAGCGTAGGCGGCTCCAGCACAGATACGCAGTATTTT,CASSVGGSSTDTQYF
TRBV9,once,.,TRBJ2-7,TGTGCCAGCAGCGCCCCTTTGGCCTACGAGCAGTACTTC,CASSAPLAYEQYF
TRBV4-1,few,.,TRBJ1-2,TGCGCCAGCAGCCAAGAAACAGGGTTTTACGGCTACACCTTC,CASSQETGFYGYTF
TRBV28,.,.,TRBJ1-5,TGTGCCAGCAGCCCAAGGACCTCCGTGGGCAATCAGCCCCAGCATTTT,CASSPRTSVGNQPQHF
TRBV5-1,once,.,TRBJ2-1,TGCGCCAGCAGCGTCGATAGGGGACCTTACAGTGAGCAGTTCTTC,CASSVDRGPYSEQFF
TRBV11-3,.,.,TRBJ1-1,TGTGCCAGCAGCCCTCAGGGTGCAACTGAAGCTTTCTTT,CASSPQGATEAFF
TRBV5-6,.,.,TRBJ1-5,TGTGCCAGCAGCTTGGGGGGGGGCTTCCATCAGCCCCAGCATTTT,CASSLGGGFHQPQHF
TRBV19,.,.,TRBJ1-5,TGTGCCAGTAGTATAGTTGTGGGAAATAAGGGCAATCAGCCCCAGCATTTT,CASSIVVGNKGNQPQHF
TRBV4-1,.,TRBD2,TRBJ2-1,TGCGCCAGCAGCCACCGAACCGGGACTACAGACAATGAGCAGTTCTTC,CASSHRTGTTDNEQFF
TRBV6-6,.,TRBD1,TRBJ1-1,TGTGCCAGCAGTTACGGACAGGGGGAAGTACCTGAAGCTTTCTTT,CASSYGQGEVPEAFF
TRBV28,once,TRBD2,TRBJ2-1,TGTGCCAGCAGTTTAGGGCTAGCGGGAGGTAGGTGCAATGAGCAGTTCTTC,CASSLGLAGGRCNEQFF
TRBV15,.,.,TRBJ1-1,TGTGCCACCAGTTCCGGAGGGAACACTGAAGCTTTCTTT,CATSSGGNTEAFF
TRBV6-5,.,TRBD2,TRBJ2-5,TGTGCCAGCAGTTATTCGGGACTAGCGAACCAAGAGACCCAGTACTTC,CASSYSGLANQETQYF
TRBV16,few,.,TRBJ1-3,TGTGCCAGCAGGAACGGAAACACCATATATTTT,CASRNGNTIYF